The clone carrying this T cell receptor beta chain was seen a few times. Its antigen is not known. One entry per CDR3 protein results from TCRdb running MiXCR on the RT-PCR reads. The sample holds 500,000 to 550,000 distinct CDR3 sequences, approximately 7.2% seen once. This sample is part of a study of response to subunit inactivated influenza vaccine. Findings and limits, study-wide: The study's authors posited that every seasonal influenza vaccination enlists few new T cells.

The CDR3 is made up of 15 amino acids. Trimming stripped 6 bases from V and 0 bases from J, with 15 bases between. CDR1 and CDR2 from the germline V gene are DFQATT and SNEGSKA (reference sequence). This chain joins TRBV20-1 and TRBJ2-1; TRBD2 is a possible D gene (6 bases). The sequence came from a man in his fifties or sixties who received an inactivated influenza vaccine. This material consisted of PBMCs from blood, taken around 25 months after vaccination. Written as DNA, the CDR3 is TGCAGTGCCCGGGGACTTCTGAGCTCCTACAATGAGCAGTTCTTC. It encodes CSARGLLSSYNEQFF.